The present T cell receptor (beta chain) was sequenced within a study of cytomegalovirus exposure and HLA in healthy donors. On this clone itself: The antigen remains unidentified.

V dropped 5 bases and J dropped 1; count of bases not matched to a gene: 4. The CDR3 is made up of 14 amino acids. The germline gives CDR1 MGHRA, CDR2 YSYEKL. Findings and caveats of the study: An observed cluster of highly shared sequence variants was recorded as a likely sequencing artifact. A later analysis, which compared TCR beta chains of equal frequency, found the HLA-associated ones more clonally expanded. The study dropped some indistinguishable V segments, TRBV6-2 and TRBV6-3 among them. Analyzed later, association rates of TCRs varied across HLA loci, with DRB1 most and HLA-C fewest.

It was with 60 Vbeta and 13 Jbeta primers that the PCR ran. Profiled with immunoSEQ multiplex PCR; TCRdb holds only in-frame clones, not every one. This table holds 130,000 or so clones, almost 85% found once. The V call is TRBV4-1, the J call TRBJ1-2; 7 bases line up with TRBD1. The source is a woman aged 40 to 50 in good health and CMV-seronegative. Sequenced: PBMCs. CDR3: CASSWDRDNYGYTF. In DNA, the CDR3 is TGCGCCAGCAGCTGGGACAGAGATAACTATGGCTACACCTTC.